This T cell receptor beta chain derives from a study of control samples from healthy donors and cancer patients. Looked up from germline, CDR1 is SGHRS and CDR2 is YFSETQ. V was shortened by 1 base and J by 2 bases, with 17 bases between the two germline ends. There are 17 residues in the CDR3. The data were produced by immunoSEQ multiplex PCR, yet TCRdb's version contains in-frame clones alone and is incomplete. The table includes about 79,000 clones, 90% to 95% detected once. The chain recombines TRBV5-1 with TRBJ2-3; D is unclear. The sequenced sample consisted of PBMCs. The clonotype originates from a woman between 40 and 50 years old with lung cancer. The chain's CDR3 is CASSLLRPETSTDTQYF. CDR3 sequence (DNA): TGCGCCAGCAGCTTGTTAAGGCCAGAAACGTCCACAGATACGCAGTATTTT. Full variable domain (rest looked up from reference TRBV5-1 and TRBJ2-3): KAGVTQTPRYLIKTRGQQVTLSCSPISGHRSVSWYQQTPGQGLQFLFEYFSETQRNKGNFPGRFSGRQFSNSRSEMNVSTLELGDSALYLCASSLLRPETSTDTQYFGPGTRLTVL.